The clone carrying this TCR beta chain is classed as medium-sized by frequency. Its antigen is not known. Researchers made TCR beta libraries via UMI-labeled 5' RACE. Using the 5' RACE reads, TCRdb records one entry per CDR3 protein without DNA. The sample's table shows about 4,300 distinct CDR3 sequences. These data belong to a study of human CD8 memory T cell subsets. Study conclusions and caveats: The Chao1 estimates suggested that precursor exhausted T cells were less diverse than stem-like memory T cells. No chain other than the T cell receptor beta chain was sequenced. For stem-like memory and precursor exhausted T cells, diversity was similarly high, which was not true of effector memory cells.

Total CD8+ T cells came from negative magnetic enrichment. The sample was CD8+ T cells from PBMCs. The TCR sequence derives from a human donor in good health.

The CDR3 spells CASSPTGASSYEQYF. The chain couples TRBV19 to TRBJ2-7; with no DNA, the TCRdb D assignment of TRBD1 cannot be verified. Per germline, CDR1 LNHDA and CDR2 SQIVND (reference sequence). The CDR3 totals 15 residues.